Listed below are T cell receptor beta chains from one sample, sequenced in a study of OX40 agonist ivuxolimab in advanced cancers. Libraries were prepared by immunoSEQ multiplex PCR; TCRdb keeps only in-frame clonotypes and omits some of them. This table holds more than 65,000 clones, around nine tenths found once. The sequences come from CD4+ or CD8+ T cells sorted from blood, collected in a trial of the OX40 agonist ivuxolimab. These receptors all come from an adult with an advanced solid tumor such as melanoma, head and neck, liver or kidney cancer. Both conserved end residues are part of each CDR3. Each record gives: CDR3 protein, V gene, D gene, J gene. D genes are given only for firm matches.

CASSFLTGADTQYF,TRBV27,TRBD1,TRBJ2-3
CATGETYNEQFF,TRBV10-3,.,TRBJ2-1
CASSLGQLTNYGYTF,TRBV5-1,.,TRBJ1-2
CASSLMGGAGTGELFF,TRBV7-8,.,TRBJ2-2
CASSQTLTGELFF,TRBV11-2,.,TRBJ2-2
CASSFWTGLEETQYF,TRBV7-9,TRBD1,TRBJ2-5
CASSLTTLAGGEQFF,TRBV6-6,TRBD2,TRBJ2-1
CASSNAGRRETQYF,TRBV25-1,.,TRBJ2-5
CASSLTVPGLAGKGGTQYF,TRBV7-2,TRBD2,TRBJ2-3
CASSVTGGTGSKTF,TRBV9,TRBD1,TRBJ1-2
CASSKERQGPYNEQFF,TRBV21-1,.,TRBJ2-1
CASMGQVATNEKLFF,TRBV19,.,TRBJ1-4
CASSIGHGQPQHF,TRBV19,.,TRBJ1-5
CASSPPARRAGETQYF,TRBV18,.,TRBJ2-5
CASRGRGRTQAFF,TRBV19,.,TRBJ1-1
CASRSLAGGYNEQFF,TRBV5-1,TRBD2,TRBJ2-1
CASSYSRVSGNTIYF,TRBV6-5,.,TRBJ1-3
CASSLLDNSPLHF,TRBV25-1,.,TRBJ1-6
CASRLKLHTGELFF,TRBV19,.,TRBJ2-2
CASSQLSGTGNTIYF,TRBV14,.,TRBJ1-3
CASTDRVTGANVLTF,TRBV5-1,TRBD1,TRBJ2-6
CASSVRITDTQYF,TRBV5-1,.,TRBJ2-3
CASSEAGGPFEQYF,TRBV10-2,TRBD2,TRBJ2-7